This T cell receptor beta chain was observed in a study of CD8+CD57+ T cells in acquired aplastic anemia (dated by TCRdb to the late 2010s). Regarding the research as a whole: Extracted DNA from sorted CD4+ and CD8+ cells averaged around 3.2 ug, ranging from 0.2 to 27.4 ug. CD8+CD57+ expansion was defined as frequency above the mean frequency observed in healthy subjects.

Flow cytometry had shown CD8+CD57+ cell expansion in the patients selected for sequencing. Severe acquired aplastic anemia was diagnosed in all patients according to International Study of Aplastic Anemia and Agranulocytosis and Camitta criteria. No patient had received any therapy when blood was sampled. In this study, sorted CD4+ and CD8+ T cells from the blood of healthy subjects and of severe aplastic anemia patients had their TCR repertoires deep-sequenced. Patients were enrolled in the USA under clinicaltrials.gov protocols 00001620, 01623167, 00001397, 00071045, 00081523 and 00961064. Ficoll-Paque density gradient centrifugation was used to isolate peripheral blood mononuclear cells. Before DNA extraction, CD4+ and CD8+ T cells were sorted by FACS or by magnetic beads. In regard to this clonotype: Its antigen is still unknown. Nothing much larger sits one base from this clone, and base qualities are not available.

Study-level results and caveats: No significant difference in CD8+ Simpson's diversity was found between patients and healthy controls (P=0.060). Around 30 CD8+ CDR3 sequences were shared between patients and controls but appeared highly expressed in patients and within their immunodominant clones.

The germline V gene sets CDR1 to SGHRS and CDR2 to YFSETQ. There are 13 amino acids in the CDR3, from cysteine to phenylalanine inclusive. Solely the CDR3 DNA is kept, with 39 bases framed from the first base. At the junction V is shortened by 1 base and J by 2 bases, with 6 bases in between. Profiling of TCR beta VDJ combinations and CDR3 sequences used genomic DNA as the template. TCR repertoire sequencing was run on an Illumina HiSeq 2000. The study's processing was this. TRBV/TRBJ rearrangement plots, CDR3 size and DJ length profiles, and Simpson's diversity index were used to evaluate the repertoires. Whichever DNA sequence was most abundant in the deep sequencing data was defined as the immunodominant clone. CDR3 amino acid sequences were screened for sharing across subjects and were compared with published repertoires and the VDJdb database. TCRdb reran the public reads through fastp at Q25 and MiXCR, keeping productive beta chains. Each entry is one CDR3 protein sequence, shown with its most common DNA and genes. TCRdb's processing, not the authors' own work, is the source of the V and J calls. Within this sample are some 160,000 distinct CDR3 sequences, with roughly 45% of them counted one time only. The top ten hold roughly 3.5% of the sample.

The sequence derives from a human donor with aplastic anemia. The sequenced material came from sorted CD4+, CD8+, or CD8+CD57+ T cells (not recorded which) from PBMCs. The chain is assembled from TRBV5-1 and TRBJ1-2, with the D gene call left open. The nucleotide sequence reads TGCGCCAGCAGCTTGTGGCAGAACTATGGCTACACCTTC. Its protein product is CASSLWQNYGYTF. Extended through the reference TRBV5-1 and TRBJ1-2 proteins, this CDR3 yields the full variable domain: KAGVTQTPRYLIKTRGQQVTLSCSPISGHRSVSWYQQTPGQGLQFLFEYFSETQRNKGNFPGRFSGRQFSNSRSEMNVSTLELGDSALYLCASSLWQNYGYTFGSGTRLTVV.